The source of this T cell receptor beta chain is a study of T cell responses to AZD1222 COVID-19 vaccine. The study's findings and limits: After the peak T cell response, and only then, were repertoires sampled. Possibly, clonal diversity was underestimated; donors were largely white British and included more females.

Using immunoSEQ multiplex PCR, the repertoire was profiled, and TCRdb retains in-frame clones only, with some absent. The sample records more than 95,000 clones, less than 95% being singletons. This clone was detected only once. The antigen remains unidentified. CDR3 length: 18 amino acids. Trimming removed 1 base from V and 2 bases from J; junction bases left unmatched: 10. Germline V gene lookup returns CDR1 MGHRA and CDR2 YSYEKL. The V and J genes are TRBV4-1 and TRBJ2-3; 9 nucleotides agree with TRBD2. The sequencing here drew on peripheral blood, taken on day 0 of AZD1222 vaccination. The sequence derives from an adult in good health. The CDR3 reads CASSQGLTRLAATDTQYF. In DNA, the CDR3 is TGCGCCAGCAGCCAAGGTCTTACGCGACTAGCGGCCACAGATACGCAGTATTTT.